This TCR beta chain came from a study of a mutant IDH1 vaccine in newly diagnosed glioma. For the study at large: Vaccine administration was initiated 4-6 weeks following radiotherapy alone, or with temozolomide cycles. General study results and limits: Pseudoprogression seemingly bore no relation to changes in top peripheral T cell clonotypes.

In regard to this clone: What it binds is unknown.

Time point described: week 35, safety follow-up. Topical imiquimod accompanied each vaccine dose, which consisted of 300 ug of mutant IDH1 20-mer peptide. New WHO grade 3 or 4 astrocytomas that were IDH1-mutant and ATRX-lost occurred in the donors. Repertoires were generated with immunoSEQ multiplex PCR, while TCRdb's copy carries only in-frame clones and drops some. In the table there are about 72,000 clones, 84% of which are singletons. The CDR3 extends over 14 amino acids. In germline, CDR1 is MDHEN, CDR2 SYDVKM. Trimming stripped 6 bases from V and 6 bases from J, with 17 bases between. This sequence originates from a man between 18 and 29 years old with glioma. This specimen was PBMCs, taken from a glioma patient whose treatment included an IDH1 peptide vaccine. J is TRBJ1-1 and V is TRBV28; D not certain. Here the CDR3 DNA reads TGTGCCAGCAGATTTATTAGGAGAAACCCTGAAGCTTTCTTT. Protein: CASRFIRRNPEAFF.